This is a list of T cell receptor beta chains from one sample in a study of shared T cell receptors in the human thymus. Repertoires were generated with immunoSEQ multiplex PCR, while TCRdb's copy carries only in-frame clones and drops some. This sample has 550,000 to 800,000 clones, with approximately 85% found just once. This sample was also put to use in a study of human thymus T cells.

Sequencing input: thymocytes. All receptors derive from a girl under three years old with a congenital heart defect. Each CDR3 is given with its conserved first and last residue. The order of the fields is V gene, clone size, D gene, J gene, CDR3 protein, CDR3 DNA. A D gene is named only where the DNA matches it firmly. Size values are once, few and many counts, or a class for expanded clones, and some rows have none.

TRBV5-1	.	.	TRBJ1-2	CASSSLDSLANYGYTF	TGCGCCAGCAGCTCCCTTGACTCCTTAGCTAACTATGGCTACACCTTC
TRBV9	.	TRBD1	TRBJ1-2	CASSVDLKDRQPTYYGYTF	TGTGCCAGCAGCGTAGATTTGAAGGACAGGCAACCTACATACTATGGCTACACCTTC
TRBV6-5	.	TRBD1	TRBJ1-1	CASSLGTANTEAFF	TGTGCCAGCAGCCTCGGGACAGCGAACACTGAAGCTTTCTTT
TRBV29-1	once	TRBD1	TRBJ2-5	CSVESRDSHQETQYF	TGCAGCGTTGAATCCCGGGACAGCCACCAAGAGACCCAGTACTTC
TRBV25-1	.	.	TRBJ1-2	CATKAGYGYTF	TGTGCCACCAAAGCTGGCTATGGCTACACCTTC
TRBV9	.	.	TRBJ2-1	CASSVDAAPSQPTVPTEQFF	TGTGCCAGCAGCGTAGATGCGGCCCCTTCCCAACCGACGGTGCCAACTGAGCAGTTCTTC
TRBV27	.	.	TRBJ1-1	CASSLDGQIRRQGNTEAFF	TGTGCCAGCAGTTTAGACGGACAGATACGGCGGCAGGGGAACACTGAAGCTTTCTTT
TRBV28	.	.	TRBJ2-7	CASSFFIPEGGPLYEQYF	TGTGCCAGCAGTTTTTTCATCCCGGAGGGCGGCCCTCTCTACGAGCAGTACTTC
TRBV6-5	few	.	TRBJ1-2	CASSYGRGGYTF	TGTGCCAGCAGTTACGGCAGGGGAGGCTACACCTTC
TRBV9	.	.	TRBJ2-1	CASSARGDLHYNEQFF	TGTGCCAGCAGCGCGCGAGGGGACTTACACTACAATGAGCAGTTCTTC
TRBV12-5	.	TRBD1	TRBJ1-5	CASGWAKQGALNQPQHF	TGTGCTAGTGGTTGGGCTAAACAGGGGGCGCTCAATCAGCCCCAGCATTTT
TRBV6-1	.	.	TRBJ1-2	CASSDPGTFFNYGYTF	TGTGCCAGCAGTGACCCTGGGACTTTTTTCAACTATGGCTACACCTTC
TRBV18	.	TRBD1	TRBJ1-1	CASSPWGQVGRRNTEAFF	TGTGCCAGCTCACCTTGGGGACAGGTTGGAAGAAGGAACACTGAAGCTTTCTTT
TRBV6-1	once	.	TRBJ1-2	CASSEALEGRDWGYTF	TGTGCCAGCAGTGAAGCGCTGGAAGGGAGGGACTGGGGCTACACCTTC
TRBV2	.	.	TRBJ1-2	CASRLRSYGYTF	TGTGCCAGCAGACTCCGGTCTTATGGCTACACCTTC
TRBV2	.	.	TRBJ1-3	CASTWTVAEFGSGNTIYF	TGTGCCAGCACCTGGACAGTCGCGGAATTCGGTTCTGGAAACACCATATATTTT
TRBV7-4	.	.	TRBJ1-2	CASRQRHKAGYGYTF	TGTGCCAGCAGACAAAGGCACAAGGCGGGCTATGGCTACACCTTC
TRBV4-1	.	.	TRBJ2-1	CASSQGPRDNEQFF	TGCGCCAGCAGCCAAGGTCCTCGTGACAATGAGCAGTTCTTC
TRBV6-5	.	.	TRBJ1-1	CASSYSTGIAPEAFF	TGTGCCAGCAGTTACTCAACAGGAATTGCCCCGGAAGCTTTCTTT
TRBV28	.	TRBD1	TRBJ1-6	CASSFPPGQGASANSPLHF	TGTGCCAGCAGTTTCCCTCCGGGACAGGGGGCTTCCGCGAACTCACCCCTCCACTTT
TRBV4-3	.	TRBD2	TRBJ2-3	CASSQEDGGGTDTQYF	TGCGCCAGCAGCCAAGAGGACGGGGGGGGCACAGATACGCAGTATTTT
TRBV6-6	.	.	TRBJ2-5	CASSPTGPQETQYF	TGTGCCAGCAGCCCGACAGGACCCCAAGAGACCCAGTACTTC
TRBV7-8	.	TRBD1	TRBJ1-2	CASSPRDRFYYGYTF	TGTGCCAGCAGCCCGAGGGACAGGTTTTACTATGGCTACACCTTC
TRBV5-4	.	.	TRBJ1-4	CASSNYRNEKLFF	TGTGCCAGCAGCAATTACAGAAATGAAAAACTGTTTTTT
TRBV25-1	.	TRBD1	TRBJ2-7	CASSESGTVSSYEQYF	TGTGCCAGCAGTGAATCAGGGACAGTCTCAAGCTACGAGCAGTACTTC
TRBV2	.	TRBD2	TRBJ2-3	CASSGLAGAGTDTQYF	TGTGCCAGCAGTGGGTTAGCGGGGGCCGGCACAGATACGCAGTATTTT
TRBV6-1	.	TRBD2	TRBJ2-1	CASSDRTSGGNEQFF	TGTGCCAGCAGTGATCGGACTAGCGGGGGCAATGAGCAGTTCTTC
TRBV4-3	.	.	TRBJ2-7	CASSQTQANYEQYF	TGCGCCAGCAGCCAAACCCAGGCTAACTACGAGCAGTACTTC
TRBV4-1	.	TRBD1	TRBJ2-7	CASSHGTGEPYEQYF	TGCGCCAGCAGCCACGGGACAGGGGAACCTTACGAGCAGTACTTC
TRBV25-1	.	.	TRBJ1-1	CAAGGEGTEAFF	TGTGCAGCCGGGGGGGAGGGCACTGAAGCTTTCTTT
TRBV7-9	.	.	TRBJ2-1	CASGLQNEQFF	TGTGCCAGCGGACTACAAAATGAGCAGTTCTTC
TRBV27	once	TRBD1	TRBJ2-5	CASSSKAQGETQYF	TGTGCCAGCAGTTCTAAGGCACAGGGGGAGACCCAGTACTTC
TRBV13	.	.	TRBJ1-1	CASSSNREGTEAFF	TGTGCCAGCAGCTCGAACAGGGAGGGGACTGAAGCTTTCTTT
TRBV5-1	.	.	TRBJ2-7	CASRDTTAYYEQYF	TGCGCCAGCAGGGACACGACAGCCTACTACGAGCAGTACTTC
TRBV14	.	.	TRBJ2-2	CASSRGGPNTGELFF	TGTGCCAGCAGCCGGGGAGGACCTAACACCGGGGAGCTGTTTTTT
TRBV5-6	.	TRBD1	TRBJ1-2	CASSLQGISDGYTF	TGTGCCAGCAGCCTACAGGGGATATCGGACGGCTACACCTTC
TRBV15	.	.	TRBJ2-1	CATTPTGYNEQFF	TGTGCCACCACCCCGACGGGATACAATGAGCAGTTCTTC
TRBV30	.	TRBD1	TRBJ1-1	CAPYLRTGGNTEAFF	TGTGCACCCTACTTAAGGACAGGTGGGAACACTGAAGCTTTCTTT
TRBV2	.	.	TRBJ1-1	CATKTGRSTEAFF	TGTGCCACCAAGACAGGACGAAGCACTGAAGCTTTCTTT
TRBV19	.	.	TRBJ2-2	CASIEEPRPPIGKTGNTGELFF	TGTGCCAGTATTGAGGAACCCCGGCCCCCGATCGGAAAGACAGGGAACACCGGGGAGCTGTTTTTT
TRBV4-3	once	.	TRBJ2-1	CASSRTAGQKYNEQFF	TGCGCCAGCAGCCGTACCGCGGGACAGAAATACAATGAGCAGTTCTTC
TRBV5-1	.	.	TRBJ2-7	CASSLRGVSSYEQYF	TGCGCCAGCAGCTTACGCGGGGTGTCATCCTACGAGCAGTACTTC
TRBV6-1	.	TRBD1	TRBJ2-3	CASSQDRGLETDTQYF	TGTGCCAGCAGTCAAGACAGGGGTTTGGAGACAGATACGCAGTATTTT
TRBV5-6	.	.	TRBJ1-1	CASSLGGEWHLNTEAFF	TGTGCCAGCAGCTTGGGCGGGGAGTGGCACCTGAACACTGAAGCTTTCTTT
TRBV4-3	.	.	TRBJ2-1	CASSQGYRVYNEQFF	TGCGCCAGCAGCCAAGGTTACAGGGTCTACAATGAGCAGTTCTTC
TRBV28	.	.	TRBJ1-3	CASSLRTGSGNTIYF	TGTGCCAGCAGTTTACGTACAGGGAGCGGAAACACCATATATTTT
TRBV7-2	.	TRBD2	TRBJ2-5	CASRATEGLAAEETQYF	TGTGCCAGCAGAGCCACGGAGGGACTAGCGGCTGAAGAGACCCAGTACTTC
TRBV19	.	TRBD1	TRBJ1-5	CASMKGTGGPHSNQPQHF	TGTGCCAGTATGAAAGGGACAGGCGGTCCTCATAGCAATCAGCCCCAGCATTTT
TRBV10-3	.	.	TRBJ1-4	CAISEHTGVGRGGKLFF	TGTGCCATCAGTGAACACACCGGAGTTGGGCGCGGGGGAAAACTGTTTTTT
TRBV6-1	.	.	TRBJ2-7	CASSEVRTLDEQYF	TGTGCCAGCAGTGAAGTGCGTACGTTGGACGAGCAGTACTTC
TRBV18	.	TRBD1	TRBJ2-7	CASSPGTGGYYEQYF	TGTGCCAGCTCACCAGGGACAGGGGGATACTACGAGCAGTACTTC
TRBV7-3	few	.	TRBJ1-4	CASSPKPFRDWDEKLFF	TGTGCCAGCAGCCCAAAACCCTTCAGGGATTGGGATGAAAAACTGTTTTTT
TRBV2	.	TRBD1	TRBJ1-2	CASRVGTARAGYTF	TGTGCCAGCAGGGTGGGGACAGCACGCGCGGGCTACACCTTC
TRBV7-6	.	.	TRBJ2-2	CASSLAHSSNTGELFF	TGTGCCAGCAGCCTAGCGCACAGCTCGAACACCGGGGAGCTGTTTTTT
TRBV1	.	.	TRBJ2-3	CTSSPGLFSTDTQYF	TGCACCAGCAGCCCCGGACTATTCAGCACAGATACGCAGTATTTT
TRBV19	.	TRBD1	TRBJ2-2	CASSTDRINTGELFF	TGTGCCAGTAGTACGGACAGGATAAACACCGGGGAGCTGTTTTTT
TRBV6-6	.	.	TRBJ2-2	CASITGLEPNTGELFF	TGTGCCAGCATTACGGGTTTGGAGCCGAACACCGGGGAGCTGTTTTTT
TRBV27	once	TRBD2	TRBJ2-5	CASTTGGEETQYF	TGTGCCAGCACTACGGGGGGGGAAGAGACCCAGTACTTC
TRBV7-2	.	TRBD1	TRBJ2-7	CASITTGPNYEQYF	TGTGCCAGCATTACGACAGGGCCAAACTACGAGCAGTACTTC